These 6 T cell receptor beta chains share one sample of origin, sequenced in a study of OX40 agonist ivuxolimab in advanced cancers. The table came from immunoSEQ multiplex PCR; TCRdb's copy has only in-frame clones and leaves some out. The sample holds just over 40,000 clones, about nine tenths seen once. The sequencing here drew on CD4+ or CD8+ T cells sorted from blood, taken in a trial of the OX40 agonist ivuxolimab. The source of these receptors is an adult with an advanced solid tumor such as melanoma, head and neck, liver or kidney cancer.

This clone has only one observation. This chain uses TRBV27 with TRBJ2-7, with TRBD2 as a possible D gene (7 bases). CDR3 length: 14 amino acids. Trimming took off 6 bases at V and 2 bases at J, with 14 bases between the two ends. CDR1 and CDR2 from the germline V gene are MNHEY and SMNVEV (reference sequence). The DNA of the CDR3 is TGTGCCAGCAGGGGAGGGGGAGGGCCCTACGAGCAGTACTTC. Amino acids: CASRGGGGPYEQYF.

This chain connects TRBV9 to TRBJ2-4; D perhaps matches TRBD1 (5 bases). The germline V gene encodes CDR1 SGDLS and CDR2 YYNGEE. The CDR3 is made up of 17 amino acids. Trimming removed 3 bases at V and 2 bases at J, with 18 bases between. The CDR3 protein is CASSEGKGMRSKNIQYF. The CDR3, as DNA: TGTGCCAGCAGCGAGGGGAAAGGGATGAGGTCCAAAAACATTCAGTACTTC. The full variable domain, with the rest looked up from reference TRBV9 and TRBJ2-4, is DSGVTQTPKHLITATGQRVTLRCSPRSGDLSVYWYQQSLDQGLQFLIQYYNGEERAKGNILERFSAQQFPDLHSELNLSSLELGDSALYFCASSEGKGMRSKNIQYFGAGTRLSVL.

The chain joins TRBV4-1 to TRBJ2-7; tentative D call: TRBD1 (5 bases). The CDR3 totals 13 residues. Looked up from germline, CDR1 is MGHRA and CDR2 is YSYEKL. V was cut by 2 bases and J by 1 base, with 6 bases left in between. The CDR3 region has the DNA TGCGCCAGCAGCCAACCAGGGTCCTACGAGCAGTACTTC. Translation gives CASSQPGSYEQYF.

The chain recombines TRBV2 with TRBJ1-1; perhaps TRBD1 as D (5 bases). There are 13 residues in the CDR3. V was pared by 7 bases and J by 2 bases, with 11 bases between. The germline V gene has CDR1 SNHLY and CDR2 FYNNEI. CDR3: CASIWGRNTEAFF. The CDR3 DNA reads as TGTGCCAGCATCTGGGGCAGAAACACTGAAGCTTTCTTT.

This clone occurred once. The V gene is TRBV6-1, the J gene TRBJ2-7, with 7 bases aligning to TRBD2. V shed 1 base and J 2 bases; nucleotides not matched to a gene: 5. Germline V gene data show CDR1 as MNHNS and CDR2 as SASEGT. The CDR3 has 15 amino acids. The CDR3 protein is CASSEEASGAYEQYF. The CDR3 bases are TGTGCCAGCAGTGAAGAGGCTAGCGGAGCCTACGAGCAGTACTTC.

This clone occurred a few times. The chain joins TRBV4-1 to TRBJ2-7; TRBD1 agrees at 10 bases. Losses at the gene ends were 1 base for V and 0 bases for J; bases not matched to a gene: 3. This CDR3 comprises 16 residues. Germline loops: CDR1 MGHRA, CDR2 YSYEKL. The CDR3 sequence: CASSQVGTGASYEQYF. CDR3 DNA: TGCGCCAGCAGCCAAGTTGGGACAGGGGCCTCCTACGAGCAGTACTTC.